This T cell receptor (beta chain) emerged from a study (dated by TCRdb to between 2015 and 2016). As encoded in the germline V gene, CDR1 is SGHRS while CDR2 is YFSETQ. Measured from the cysteine to the phenylalanine, the CDR3 is 13 residues long. The only DNA kept is the CDR3, 39 bases in frame from the first base. Between the V and J ends, shortened by 5 bases and 3 bases respectively, the junction contains 11 bases. To prepare the library, RT-PCR was applied. TCRdb names Illumina MiSeq as the instrument used. In-frame beta chains were kept once TCRdb had trimmed the public reads at Q25 with fastp and called clones with MiXCR. For every CDR3 protein sequence, its rows merge into one entry that carries the most common genes and DNA. The sample table records about 680,000 distinct CDR3 sequences; about 14% of these occur just once. The ten largest clones add up to roughly 3.9% of the sample. This clonotype occurred many times. What antigen it recognizes has not been identified. Base-call qualities are not available, and no considerably larger clone is one nucleotide away.

Sequenced: memory CD4+ T cells from blood. Here the chain combines TRBV5-1 and TRBJ1-1; there is no confident call for the D gene. This TCR derives from a female donor in good health, serving as a healthy control. The bases read TGCGCCAGCAGGCAGAGGGTAGACACTGAAGCTTTCTTT. Its amino acids are CASRQRVDTEAFF.